The rows below give T cell receptor beta chains drawn from one sample of a study of T cell changes during pregnancy in multiple sclerosis. Measured with immunoSEQ multiplex PCR; TCRdb has only the in-frame clones, and not every one. The sample records tens of thousands of clones, 94% being singletons. The sample in question was peripheral blood, obtained in the third trimester of pregnancy. The receptors come from a female donor with multiple sclerosis, enrolled in a pregnancy study. The CDR3 runs from the conserved cysteine through the conserved F or W. Each record gives: D gene, clone size, J gene, V gene, CDR3 protein, CDR3 DNA. The D gene is left open where the match is weak. The size entry is marked missing in some rows and otherwise reads once, few, many or a size class.

-,-,TRBJ1-5,TRBV27,CASSFAGGNQPQHF,TGTGCCAGCAGTTTCGCAGGGGGCAATCAGCCCCAGCATTTT
TRBD2,-,TRBJ2-7,TRBV9,CASSVGGTSVDEQYF,TGTGCCAGCAGCGTAGGAGGGACTAGCGTAGACGAGCAGTACTTC
-,-,TRBJ2-3,TRBV7-9,CASTKGGGSTDTQYF,TGTGCCAGCACCAAGGGGGGGGGTAGCACAGATACGCAGTATTTT
-,-,TRBJ1-6,TRBV15,CATSVAGRSYNSPLHF,TGTGCCACCAGCGTCGCAGGGCGATCCTATAATTCACCCCTCCACTTT
-,-,TRBJ1-6,TRBV30,CAWSEGGNSPLHF,TGTGCCTGGAGCGAGGGGGGGAATTCACCCCTCCACTTT
-,few,TRBJ1-6,TRBV4-1,CASSQESGFDSPLHF,TGCGCCAGCAGCCAAGAATCAGGGTTCGATTCACCCCTCCACTTT
-,-,TRBJ1-2,TRBV30,CAWSGKGNGYTF,TGTGCCTGGAGTGGAAAGGGGAATGGCTACACCTTC
-,-,TRBJ2-1,TRBV21-1,CASSKAGRDNEQFF,TGTGCCAGCAGCAAAGCTGGCAGGGACAATGAGCAGTTCTTC
TRBD1,once,TRBJ1-5,TRBV5-1,CASSWGQGGNQPQHF,TGCGCCAGCAGCTGGGGACAGGGAGGGAATCAGCCCCAGCATTTT
-,-,TRBJ1-1,TRBV19,CASSIEGENTEAFF,TGTGCCAGTAGTATAGAGGGAGAAAACACTGAAGCTTTCTTT
-,-,TRBJ2-5,TRBV6-1,CASSEAGRRTQETQYF,TGTGCCAGCAGTGAAGCGGGGAGACGGACCCAAGAGACCCAGTACTTC
-,-,TRBJ1-2,TRBV2,CASSERGFYGYTF,TGTGCCAGCAGTGAGAGAGGGTTCTATGGCTACACCTTC
TRBD1,-,TRBJ1-2,TRBV4-2,CASSQEQGRDGYTF,TGTGCCAGCAGCCAAGAACAGGGGCGGGATGGCTACACCTTC
-,-,TRBJ2-6,TRBV5-1,CASSQRQSSGANVLTF,TGCGCCAGCAGCCAACGACAGAGCTCTGGGGCCAACGTCCTGACTTTC
-,-,TRBJ2-7,TRBV5-1,CASSVPGNYEQYF,TGCGCCAGCAGCGTACCCGGGAACTACGAGCAGTACTTC
TRBD1,-,TRBJ1-3,TRBV2,CASSTDRGPENTIYF,TGTGCCAGCAGTACTGACAGGGGGCCAGAAAACACCATATATTTT
-,-,TRBJ1-3,TRBV9,CASSVGQDSFSGNTIYF,TGTGCCAGCAGCGTAGGACAGGATTCCTTCTCTGGAAACACCATATATTTT
TRBD1,-,TRBJ1-4,TRBV7-2,CASSPTGQGQKLFF,TGTGCCAGCAGCCCGACAGGACAGGGGCAAAAACTGTTTTTT
TRBD1,-,TRBJ2-7,TRBV7-2,CASSFDRGLYEQYF,TGTGCCAGCAGCTTCGACAGGGGGCTATACGAGCAGTACTTC
-,-,TRBJ1-1,TRBV28,CASRNQAGDNTEAFF,TGTGCCAGCAGAAACCAAGCAGGGGATAACACTGAAGCTTTCTTT
TRBD1,-,TRBJ1-1,TRBV7-9,CASSFEDREAFF,TGTGCCAGCAGCTTCGAGGACAGGGAAGCTTTCTTT
TRBD1,-,TRBJ1-2,TRBV5-6,CASSPGQGWLVEGYTF,TGTGCCAGCAGCCCGGGACAGGGTTGGCTTGTTGAGGGCTACACCTTC
TRBD1,-,TRBJ1-2,TRBV19,CASSSLGQLYGYTF,TGTGCCAGTAGTAGCCTGGGACAGCTCTATGGCTACACCTTC
-,once,TRBJ1-1,TRBV10-2,CASSDGLINFTEAFF,TGCGCCAGCAGTGACGGACTAATCAACTTCACTGAAGCTTTCTTT
-,once,TRBJ2-6,TRBV5-6,CASTVGGLGANVLTF,TGTGCCAGCACCGTCGGGGGGCTTGGGGCCAACGTCCTGACTTTC
-,-,TRBJ2-3,TRBV9,CASSPGSNTDTQYF,TGTGCCAGCAGCCCCGGTTCAAACACAGATACGCAGTATTTT
-,-,TRBJ1-1,TRBV7-9,CASSLSSGYTEAFF,TGTGCCAGCAGCTTAAGTTCGGGGTACACTGAAGCTTTCTTT
-,-,TRBJ1-1,TRBV7-9,CASSRNTEAFF,TGTGCCAGCAGCCGGAACACTGAAGCTTTCTTT
TRBD1,-,TRBJ1-2,TRBV5-1,CASTTRVGTGPNYGYTF,TGCGCCAGCACCACCCGTGTCGGGACAGGGCCTAACTATGGCTACACCTTC
TRBD1,-,TRBJ1-2,TRBV27,CASSPGQAYGYTF,TGTGCCAGCAGCCCTGGACAGGCGTATGGCTACACCTTC
TRBD2,-,TRBJ2-3,TRBV9,CASSPQGRGVDTQYF,TGTGCCAGCAGCCCCCAAGGGAGGGGTGTGGATACGCAGTATTTT
TRBD1,-,TRBJ2-1,TRBV15,CATSRRAGTGSNNEQFF,TGTGCCACCAGCCGACGCGCAGGGACAGGGAGCAACAATGAGCAGTTCTTC
-,-,TRBJ1-1,TRBV11-3,CASSSRGGGDTEAFF,TGTGCCAGCAGCTCCCGGGGGGGTGGGGACACTGAAGCTTTCTTT
TRBD2,-,TRBJ2-1,TRBV6-6,CTSGVGGDYNEQFF,TGTACGAGCGGGGTAGGCGGGGACTACAATGAGCAGTTCTTC
-,-,TRBJ1-2,TRBV2,CASSDTSNYGYTF,TGTGCCAGCAGTGACACATCTAACTATGGCTACACCTTC
-,-,TRBJ2-7,TRBV4-2,CASSQDYAGQDYEQYF,TGTGCCAGCAGCCAAGACTACGCGGGGCAGGACTACGAGCAGTACTTC
TRBD1,-,TRBJ2-5,TRBV27,CASSLQGAQTQYF,TGTGCCAGCAGTCTACAGGGGGCGCAGACCCAGTACTTC
TRBD2,-,TRBJ2-3,TRBV18,CASSPTSGDNTDTQYF,TGTGCCAGCTCACCGACTAGCGGGGACAACACAGATACGCAGTATTTT
-,-,TRBJ1-2,TRBV5-4,CASSGGQTYGYTF,TGTGCCAGCAGCGGAGGACAGACCTATGGCTACACCTTC
TRBD1,-,TRBJ1-2,TRBV15,CATSTRDRVGGYTF,TGTGCCACCAGCACCAGGGACAGGGTGGGTGGCTACACCTTC
-,-,TRBJ1-1,TRBV7-8,CASSLGGRGEAFF,TGTGCCAGCAGCTTAGGGGGTCGGGGTGAAGCTTTCTTT
-,-,TRBJ1-2,TRBV19,CASWGPRWGYTF,TGTGCCAGTTGGGGCCCGCGATGGGGCTACACCTTC
-,-,TRBJ1-6,TRBV6-5,CASSYGGARNSPLHF,TGTGCCAGCAGTTATGGGGGCGCCAGGAATTCACCCCTCCACTTT
TRBD2,-,TRBJ2-1,TRBV10-3,CAISEASSGGFRSNEQFF,TGTGCCATCAGTGAGGCCTCTAGCGGGGGGTTCCGCTCCAATGAGCAGTTCTTC